A single TCR beta chain is shown here with its context. Its antigen is unknown. These data belong to a study of post-analysis software for immune sequencing data. The wider study: Relapsing-remitting, secondary progressive and progressive-relapsing courses of multiple sclerosis were included. Findings of the study overall: Relative to controls, patients had 4 or 5 TRBV segments at higher frequency, with TRBV5-6, TRBV5-1 and TRBV20-1 among these. Under the F measure, samples that were prepared in one batch clustered strongly together. In multiple sclerosis, normalized Chao1 diversity was significantly below that of controls.

The V gene's germline CDR1 is MGHDK and CDR2 SYGVNS. This CDR3 region has 18 residues. V lost 1 base, J lost 0 bases, and 10 bases stayed unmatched. Researchers reported that TCR beta cDNA libraries carried unique molecular identifiers. Each sample of roughly 0.95 to 10 million input T cells yielded 500,000 or so cDNA molecules, so each molecule approximated one T cell. MiXCR, run by TCRdb on the PCR reads, gives a single entry per CDR3 protein. The sample lists roughly 700,000 distinct CDR3 sequences, roughly 27% occurring once. The V and J genes are TRBV25-1 and TRBJ1-2; TRBD1 matches 8 bases. The receptor's source is a girl under 18 with multiple sclerosis. Sequencing was performed on blood. The DNA of the CDR3 is TGTGCCAGCAGTGAATGGGATCCCGACAGGGGAGCTAACTATGGCTACACCTTC. Translated, it gives CASSEWDPDRGANYGYTF.